Below, 6 T cell receptor beta chains from the same sample are listed, as sequenced in a study of cytomegalovirus exposure and HLA in healthy donors. Data came from immunoSEQ multiplex PCR; TCRdb stores just in-frame clones and leaves some out. The sample lists 45,000 to 65,000 clones; roughly 93% were seen once. The sequenced sample consisted of PBMCs. The receptors originated from a woman between 18 and 29 years old in good health and CMV-seropositive.

The J gene is TRBJ2-7, the V gene TRBV2; 7 bases are shared with TRBD2. The CDR3 spans 13 residues. V gave up 6 bases and J gave up 2 bases; unmatched junction bases: 4. From germline, CDR1 is SNHLY and CDR2 FYNNEI. CDR3 amino acids: CASRLGTTYEQYF. The CDR3 bases are TGTGCCAGCAGACTCGGGACTACCTACGAGCAGTACTTC.

The chain recombines TRBV7-9 with TRBJ1-1, with D maybe TRBD1 (5 bases). The CDR3 loop spans 14 amino acids. V lost 8 bases and J lost 7, with 20 bases in between. Looked up from germline, CDR1 is SEHNR and CDR2 is FQNEAQ (reference sequence). The CDR3 coding sequence is TGTGCCAGCCCCACGGTCGGGGGGGAAGTTGAAGCTTTCTTT. It codes for CASPTVGGEVEAFF. Combining the CDR3 with reference TRBV7-9 and TRBJ1-1 gives the whole variable domain DTGVSQNPRHKITKRGQNVTFRCDPISEHNRLYWYRQTLGQGPEFLTYFQNEAQLEKSRLLSDRFSAERPKGSFSTLEIQRTEQGDSAMYLCASPTVGGEVEAFFGQGTRLTVV.

V gene TRBV6-5 combines with J gene TRBJ2-7, with TRBD1 matching over 9 bases. This CDR3 comprises 16 residues. V dropped 1 base and J dropped 5; count of bases not matched to a gene: 9. Germline values: CDR1 MNHEY, CDR2 SVGAGI. CDR3 nucleotide sequence: TGTGCCAGCAGTTACTTGGGACAGGGAAGGTACAACGAGCAGTACTTC. Amino acids: CASSYLGQGRYNEQYF.

V usage is TRBV6-5 and J usage is TRBJ2-7, with TRBD2 matching over 13 bases. This CDR3 region has 15 residues. The germline CDR1 and CDR2 sequences are MNHEY and SVGAGI. Trimming at V came to 5 bases and at J to 7 bases, leaving 8 bases not matched to a gene. In nucleotides, the CDR3 is TGTGCCAGCAGTCAACAGACTAGCGGGGGGAGGGAGCAGTACTTC. This encodes CASSQQTSGGREQYF.

The rearrangement joins TRBV11-2 to TRBJ2-1, with 12 bases identical to TRBD2. The CDR3 runs 17 residues. Germline V gene data show CDR1 as SGHAT and CDR2 as FQNNGV. V was clipped by 0 bases and J by 0 bases; unmatched bases: 0. The CDR3, as DNA: TGTGCCAGCAGCTTAGAGACTAGCGGGAGCTCCTACAATGAGCAGTTCTTC. Translating gives CASSLETSGSSYNEQFF.

J is TRBJ1-2 and V is TRBV25-1; possibly TRBD1 for D (6 bases). The CDR3 is 11 residues long. V was pared by 4 bases and J by 8 bases, with 8 bases between. From germline, CDR1 is MGHDK and CDR2 SYGVNS. CDR3 loop: CASSGQVGYTF. CDR3 in DNA: TGTGCCAGCAGTGGACAGGTCGGCTACACCTTC.